Listed here are 21 T cell receptor beta chains from one sample, sequenced in a study of T cell responses to AZD1222 COVID-19 vaccine. Some clones are missing from TCRdb's copy, which holds only in-frame ones; the method was immunoSEQ multiplex PCR. The sample shows under 150,000 clones, around nine tenths of them seen only once. Sequencing used peripheral blood, obtained 28 days after the second AZD1222 dose. These receptors came from an adult who received the AZD1222 COVID-19 vaccine.

The CDR3 reads CASSFSGTGAVKAFF. CDR3 nucleotides: TGTGCCAGCAGTTTTTCCGGGACAGGGGCTGTAAAAGCTTTCTTT. The J gene is TRBJ1-1, the V gene TRBV28; TRBD1 aligns across 10 bases. After removal of 3 bases from V and 9 bases from J, the junction contained 10 bases not matched to a gene. Germline CDR1 reads MDHEN; CDR2 reads SYDVKM. The CDR3 is 15 residues long.

This chain uses TRBV9 with TRBJ2-2; the D is unclear. This CDR3 is built from 12 residues. V lost 5 bases, J lost 4 bases, and 6 bases lay in between. CDR1 is SGDLS and CDR2 is YYNGEE in the germline V gene. As DNA, the CDR3 is TGTGCCAGCAGGGGCCCCACCGGGGAGCTGTTTTTT. This gives the protein CASRGPTGELFF.

This clone has more than one count but fewer than ten. This chain connects TRBV7-9 to TRBJ1-2, with 10 nucleotides matching TRBD1. Germline values: CDR1 SEHNR, CDR2 FQNEAQ (reference sequence). The CDR3 is 15 amino acids. J gave up 8 bases and V 5 bases, and 11 bases lay outside the gene matches. CDR3 residues: CASSPTGGAGFGYTF. The CDR3 DNA reads TGTGCCAGCAGCCCGACAGGGGGCGCGGGCTTCGGCTACACCTTC.

The V gene is TRBV5-6, the J gene TRBJ2-5; 10 nucleotides match TRBD2. CDR1 SGHDT and CDR2 YYEEEE come from the germline V gene. Trimming removed 0 bases from V and 5 bases from J; junction bases left unmatched: 4. This CDR3 spans 15 amino acids. The CDR3 nucleotides read TGTGCCAGCAGCTTGGCTAGCGGGGGTAGGGAGACCCAGTACTTC. This codes for CASSLASGGRETQYF.

The genes are TRBV25-1 and TRBJ1-2; 9 bases line up with TRBD1. Looked up from germline, CDR1 is MGHDK and CDR2 is SYGVNS. V was clipped by 1 base and J by 2 bases; unmatched bases: 5. CDR3 size: 16 residues. This chain's CDR3 is CASSEWQGQGNYGYTF. DNA for the CDR3: TGTGCCAGCAGTGAATGGCAGGGACAGGGAAACTATGGCTACACCTTC.

This chain connects TRBV14 to TRBJ2-1; perhaps TRBD2 as D (6 bases). CDR3 length: 18 amino acids. Germline V CDR1 and CDR2: SGHDN, FVKESK. V lost 1 base and J 9 bases, leaving 25 bases between the germline ends. This CDR3 is CASSQGIHRASNGSEQFF. As DNA, the CDR3 is TGTGCCAGCAGCCAAGGGATACACCGGGCCTCGAACGGGAGTGAGCAGTTCTTC.

V usage is TRBV9 and J usage is TRBJ1-1; the D gene is possibly TRBD1 (5 bases). V was trimmed by 0 bases and J by 1 base, leaving 10 bases between them. Germline CDR1 reads SGDLS; CDR2 reads YYNGEE. The CDR3 extends over 15 amino acids. The CDR3 coding sequence is TGTGCCAGCAGCGTAGGGGCAGGGCCGAACACTGAAGCTTTCTTT. Translation: CASSVGAGPNTEAFF.

The chain is built from TRBV2 and TRBJ1-5; D not resolved. Germline V gene sequence: CDR1 SNHLY, CDR2 FYNNEI. This CDR3 region has 12 residues. V lost 4 bases to trimming and J lost 11 bases, with 12 bases between them. CDR3 loop: CASSGTGWAQHF. The CDR3 DNA reads TGTGCCAGCAGTGGAACCGGGTGGGCCCAGCATTTT.

The genes are TRBV28 and TRBJ2-4; 7 nucleotides agree with TRBD2. With 3 bases clipped from V and 1 base from J, the junction kept 9 bases outside the gene matches. There are 17 residues in the CDR3. The germline gives CDR1 MDHEN, CDR2 SYDVKM. Here the CDR3 reads CASSFSLREWAKNIQYF. As DNA, the CDR3 is TGTGCCAGCAGTTTCTCCTTGCGGGAGTGGGCCAAAAACATTCAGTACTTC. Full variable domain (outside the CDR3, taken from reference TRBV28 and TRBJ2-4): DVKVTQSSRYLVKRTGEKVFLECVQDMDHENMFWYRQDPGLGLRLIYFSYDVKMKEKGDIPEGYSVSREKKERFSLILESASTNQTSMYLCASSFSLREWAKNIQYFGAGTRLSVL.

The J gene is TRBJ1-1, the V gene TRBV7-9; tentative D call: TRBD1 (6 bases). The length of the CDR3 is 14 residues. From germline, CDR1 is SEHNR and CDR2 FQNEAQ (reference sequence). V shed 3 bases and J shed 1 base, with 9 bases lying between them. The CDR3 here is CASSFRTANTEAFF. The CDR3 region has the DNA TGTGCCAGCAGCTTTAGGACAGCGAACACTGAAGCTTTCTTT.

This sequence joins TRBV19 and TRBJ1-1, with 7 bases fitting TRBD1. The CDR3 sequence is 18 residues long. CDR1 and CDR2 (germline): LNHDA, SQIVND (reference sequence). With 1 base clipped from V and 2 bases from J, the junction kept 13 bases outside the gene matches. The CDR3 sequence is CASSIVGTVRSLNTEAFF. CDR3 coding DNA: TGTGCCAGTAGTATAGTCGGGACAGTAAGGTCCCTAAACACTGAAGCTTTCTTT. Complete variable domain (other parts from reference TRBV19 and TRBJ1-1): DGGITQSPKYLFRKEGQNVTLSCEQNLNHDAMYWYRQDPGQGLRLIYYSQIVNDFQKGDIAEGYSVSREKKESFPLTVTSAQKNPTAFYLCASSIVGTVRSLNTEAFFGQGTRLTVV.

The CDR3 nucleotides are TGTGCCAGCAGAGAAACAGGGTTGAACACTGAAGCTTTCTTT. Translated: CASRETGLNTEAFF. V is TRBV3-1 (or the pseudogene TRBV3-2) and J is TRBJ1-1, with TRBD1 as a possible D gene (6 bases). This CDR3 is built from 14 residues. The V end was cut by 6 bases, the J end by 0 bases, with 11 bases between. Germline CDR1 LGHDT, CDR2 YNNKEL (reference sequence).

V is TRBV6-5 and J is TRBJ2-7, with 11 bases lining up with TRBD2. Germline CDR1 MNHEY, CDR2 SVGAGI. This CDR3 spans 14 amino acids. The ends lost 5 bases at V and 7 bases at J; junction bases unmatched: 7. CDR3 residues: CASSRLAGLGEQYF. The CDR3 DNA reads TGTGCCAGCAGTCGACTAGCGGGATTGGGTGAGCAGTACTTC.

The chain combines TRBV7-2 with TRBJ1-2; possibly TRBD1 for D (5 bases). The CDR3 runs 18 residues. Deletions cut 1 base from V and 5 bases from J, with 23 bases between. The germline gives CDR1 SGHTA, CDR2 FQGNSA. The DNA of the CDR3 is TGTGCCAGCAGCTTAGAGGGACGGACAAGCGGGCTTTTGTATGGCTACACCTTC. Its translation: CASSLEGRTSGLLYGYTF.

The chain uses TRBV11-3 and TRBJ2-1, with 8 bases identical to TRBD1. CDR1 is SGHNT, CDR2 YENEEA, per germline. With V trimmed by 5 bases and J by 1 base, 4 bases remained unmatched. The CDR3 spans 15 residues. As DNA, the CDR3 is TGTGCCAGCAGCCAGGGACAGGTTTCCTACAATGAGCAGTTCTTC. Its translation: CASSQGQVSYNEQFF.

The V call is TRBV6-5, the J call TRBJ2-7; maybe TRBD1 (6 bases). There are 13 residues in the CDR3. V lost 6 bases and J 0 bases, leaving 9 bases between the germline ends. The germline V gene has CDR1 MNHEY and CDR2 SVGAGI. Here the CDR3 reads CASRDRPSYEQYF. In DNA form, the CDR3 reads TGTGCCAGCAGGGACAGACCCTCCTACGAGCAGTACTTC.

V is TRBV30 and J is TRBJ1-4; TRBD1 might be the D (5 bases). The CDR3 has 13 residues. Trimming removed 4 bases at V and 9 bases at J, with 15 bases between. The V gene's germline CDR1 is GTSNPN and CDR2 SVGIG (reference sequence). This CDR3 reads CAWTDGGEKKLFF. DNA of the CDR3: TGTGCCTGGACCGATGGGGGTGAAAAAAAACTGTTTTTT.

This clone occurred once. The CDR3 sequence is CASLTSGRGSGELFF. CDR3 DNA: TGTGCCAGCCTGACTAGCGGGAGGGGAAGCGGGGAGCTGTTTTTT. The J gene is TRBJ2-2, the V gene TRBV2; 14 bases are a match to TRBD2. The CDR3 covers 15 residues. Trimming took 8 bases from V and 7 from J; bases not matched to a gene: 6. CDR1 is SNHLY, CDR2 FYNNEI, per germline. Together with reference TRBV2 and TRBJ2-2, the CDR3 gives the full variable domain: EPEVTQTPSHQVTQMGQEVILRCVPISNHLYFYWYRQILGQKVEFLVSFYNNEISEKSEIFDDQFSVERPDGSNFTLKIRSTKLEDSAMYFCASLTSGRGSGELFFGEGSRLTVL.

Within the sample, this clone is medium-sized (0.01 to 0.1%). The chain is built from TRBV4-1 and TRBJ1-1, with D possibly being TRBD1 (5 bases). The V and J ends lost 4 bases and 5 bases respectively, with 17 bases between them. CDR1 is MGHRA, CDR2 YSYEKL, per germline. This CDR3 region has 15 residues. The CDR3 DNA reads as TGCGCCAGCAGCCCGGACCGTGGCAGGGAGACTGAAGCTTTCTTT. Amino acids: CASSPDRGRETEAFF.

The gene calls are TRBV25-1 and TRBJ2-5; the D gene is possibly TRBD2 (6 bases). V lost 3 bases and J 0 bases, leaving 11 bases between the germline ends. Germline V gives CDR1 MGHDK, CDR2 SYGVNS. This CDR3 spans 15 amino acids. The CDR3 DNA is TGTGCCAGCAGTGAGGTCGCGGGGTACCAAGAGACCCAGTACTTC. Translating gives CASSEVAGYQETQYF.

This sequence joins TRBV27 and TRBJ1-1, with 9 bases matching TRBD1. The CDR3 runs 15 residues. The trim removed 7 bases at V and 3 bases at J, leaving 9 bases unmatched. Germline loops: CDR1 MNHEY, CDR2 SMNVEV (reference sequence). The CDR3 loop is CASTLSTGGDTEAFF. The CDR3 DNA follows: TGTGCCAGCACCCTATCGACAGGGGGAGACACTGAAGCTTTCTTT.